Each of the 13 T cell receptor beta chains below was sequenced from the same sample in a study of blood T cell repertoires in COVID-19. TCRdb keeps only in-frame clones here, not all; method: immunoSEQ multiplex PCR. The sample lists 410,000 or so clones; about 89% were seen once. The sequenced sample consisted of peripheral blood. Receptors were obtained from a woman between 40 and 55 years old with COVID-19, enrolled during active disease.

CDR3 loop: CASSLDGTNYGYTF. CDR3 in DNA: TGCGCCAGCAGCCTGGACGGTACTAACTATGGCTACACCTTC. This rearrangement joins TRBV5-1 to TRBJ1-2, with D unclear. The CDR3 is 14 residues long. The V gene's germline CDR1 is SGHRS and CDR2 YFSETQ. V was pared by 4 bases and J by 0 bases, with 10 bases between.

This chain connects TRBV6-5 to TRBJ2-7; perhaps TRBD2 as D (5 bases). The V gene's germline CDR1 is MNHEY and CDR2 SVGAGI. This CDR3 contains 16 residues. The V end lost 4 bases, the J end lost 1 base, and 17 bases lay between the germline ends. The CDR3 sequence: CASSSSAEGPSYEQYF. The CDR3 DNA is TGTGCCAGCAGTTCCTCCGCCGAGGGCCCTTCCTACGAGCAGTACTTC.

The CDR3 nucleotides are TGTGCCAGCAACCTACAGGGTTGGAACACTGAAGCTTTCTTT. Protein product: CASNLQGWNTEAFF. The genes are TRBV2 and TRBJ1-1, with D possibly being TRBD1 (6 bases). V gave up 7 bases and J gave up 1 base, with 13 bases separating them. From germline, CDR1 is SNHLY and CDR2 FYNNEI. The length of the CDR3 is 14 residues.

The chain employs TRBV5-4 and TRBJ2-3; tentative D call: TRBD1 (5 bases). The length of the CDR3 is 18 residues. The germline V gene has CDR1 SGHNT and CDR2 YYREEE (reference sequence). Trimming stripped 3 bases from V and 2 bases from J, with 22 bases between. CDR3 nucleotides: TGTGCCAGCAGCTCGCGACCCACGGTGACAGCGACCACAGATACGCAGTATTTT. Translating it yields CASSSRPTVTATTDTQYF.

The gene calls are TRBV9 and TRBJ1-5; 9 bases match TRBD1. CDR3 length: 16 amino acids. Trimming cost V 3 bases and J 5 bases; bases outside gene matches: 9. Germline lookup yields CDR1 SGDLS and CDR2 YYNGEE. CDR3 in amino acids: CASSDQDRGKDQPQHF. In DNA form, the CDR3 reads TGTGCCAGCAGCGATCAAGACAGGGGGAAGGATCAGCCCCAGCATTTT.

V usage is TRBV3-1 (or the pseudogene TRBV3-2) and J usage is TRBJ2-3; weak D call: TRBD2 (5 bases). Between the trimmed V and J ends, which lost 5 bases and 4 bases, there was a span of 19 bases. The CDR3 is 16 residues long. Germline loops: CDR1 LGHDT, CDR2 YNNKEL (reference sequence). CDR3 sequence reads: CASSTRTHPAPDTQYF. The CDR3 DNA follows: TGTGCCAGCAGCACACGGACTCACCCCGCCCCAGATACGCAGTATTTT.

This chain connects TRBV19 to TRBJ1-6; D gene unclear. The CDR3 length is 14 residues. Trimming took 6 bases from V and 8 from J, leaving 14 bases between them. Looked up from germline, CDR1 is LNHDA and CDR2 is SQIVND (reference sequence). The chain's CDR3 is CASRFGGRDSPLHF. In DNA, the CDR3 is TGTGCCAGTAGGTTCGGAGGGCGTGATTCACCCCTCCACTTT.

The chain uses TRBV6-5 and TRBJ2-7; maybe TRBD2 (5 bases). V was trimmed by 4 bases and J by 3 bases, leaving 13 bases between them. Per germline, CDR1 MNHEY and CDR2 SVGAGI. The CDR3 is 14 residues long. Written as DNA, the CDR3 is TGTGCCAGCAGTTGGACTTTTGATTTCTACGAGCAGTACTTC. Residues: CASSWTFDFYEQYF.

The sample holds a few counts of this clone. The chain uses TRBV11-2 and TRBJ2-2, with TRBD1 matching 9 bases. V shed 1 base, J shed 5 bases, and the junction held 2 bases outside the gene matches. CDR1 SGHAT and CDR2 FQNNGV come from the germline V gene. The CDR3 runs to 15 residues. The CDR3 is CASSLVQGATGELFF. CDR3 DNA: TGTGCCAGCAGCTTAGTACAGGGGGCGACCGGGGAGCTGTTTTTT.

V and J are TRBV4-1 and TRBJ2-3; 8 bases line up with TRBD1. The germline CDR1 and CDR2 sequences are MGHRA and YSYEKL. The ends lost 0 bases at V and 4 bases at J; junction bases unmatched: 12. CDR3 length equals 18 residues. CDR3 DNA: TGCGCCAGCAGCCAAGAAGTAGGGGGACAGGTTCGCGCAGATACGCAGTATTTT. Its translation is CASSQEVGGQVRADTQYF.

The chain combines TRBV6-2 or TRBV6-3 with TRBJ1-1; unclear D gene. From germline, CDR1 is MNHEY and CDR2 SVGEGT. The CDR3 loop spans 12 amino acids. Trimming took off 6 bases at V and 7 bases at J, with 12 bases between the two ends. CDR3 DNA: TGTGCCAGCAGCCGCGGGTGGAATGAAGCTTTCTTT. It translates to CASSRGWNEAFF.

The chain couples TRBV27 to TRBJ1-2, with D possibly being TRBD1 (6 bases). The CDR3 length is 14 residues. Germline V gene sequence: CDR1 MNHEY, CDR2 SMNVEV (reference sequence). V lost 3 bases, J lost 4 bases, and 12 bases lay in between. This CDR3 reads CASSLGAGSYGYTF. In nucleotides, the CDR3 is TGTGCCAGCAGTTTGGGGGCAGGGAGCTATGGCTACACCTTC.

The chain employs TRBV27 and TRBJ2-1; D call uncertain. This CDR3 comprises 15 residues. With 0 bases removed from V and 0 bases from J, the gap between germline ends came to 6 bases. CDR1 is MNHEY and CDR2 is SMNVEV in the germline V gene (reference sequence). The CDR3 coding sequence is TGTGCCAGCAGTTTATCGATGAGCTCCTACAATGAGCAGTTCTTC. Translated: CASSLSMSSYNEQFF.